Shown below are 18 T cell receptor beta chains from a single sample sequenced in a study of T-cell reconstitution after alpha-beta-depleted transplantation in children. The TCRbeta library incorporated unique molecular identifiers. TCRdb reprocessed the PCR reads with MiXCR, giving one entry per CDR3 protein. The sample records approximately 490,000 distinct CDR3 sequences, 10% to 13% being singletons. The source material was PBMCs, sampled before TCRalphabeta/CD19-depleted stem cell transplant. The source of these receptors is a child aged 2-15 years with inherited bone marrow failure, due to receive a stem cell transplant.

This chain links TRBV6-2 or TRBV6-3 with TRBJ1-6; D possibly corresponds to TRBD1 (5 bases). V gave up 5 bases and J gave up 7 bases, with 12 bases separating them. Per germline, CDR1 MNHEY and CDR2 SVGEGT. The CDR3 runs to 14 residues. CDR3 region: CASSPGSGNSPLHF. In DNA form, the CDR3 reads TGTGCCAGCAGTCCAGGGTCCGGCAATTCACCCCTCCACTTT.

The chain has TRBV7-2 and TRBJ1-5; unclear D gene. Germline V CDR1 and CDR2: SGHTA, FQGNSA. V dropped 4 bases and J dropped 7 bases, with 14 bases sitting between them. There are 14 residues in the CDR3. The CDR3 DNA sequence: TGTGCCAGCAGCTGGACCGCCCTGGAGCAGCCCCAGCATTTT. Its translation is CASSWTALEQPQHF.

The table lists this clonotype with many counts. V and J are TRBV28 and TRBJ2-1; TRBD2 matches 10 bases. This CDR3 comprises 15 residues. V trimming: 5 bases; J trimming: 2 bases; junction bases outside the gene matches: 3. Germline-derived CDR1 and CDR2 are MDHEN and SYDVKM. For the CDR3, the DNA is TGTGCCAGCAGTCTCCTAGCGGGAGCCTACAATGAGCAGTTCTTC. As protein: CASSLLAGAYNEQFF. Full variable domain (rest looked up from reference TRBV28 and TRBJ2-1): DVKVTQSSRYLVKRTGEKVFLECVQDMDHENMFWYRQDPGLGLRLIYFSYDVKMKEKGDIPEGYSVSREKKERFSLILESASTNQTSMYLCASSLLAGAYNEQFFGPGTRLTVL.

This clonotype was seen repeatedly, ten times or more. This chain connects TRBV5-1 to TRBJ2-5; no clear D gene. Trimming removed 5 bases at V and 2 bases at J, with 19 bases between. The CDR3 length is 16 residues. The germline V gene encodes CDR1 SGHRS and CDR2 YFSETQ. The CDR3 loop reads CASSPRAGPRQETQYF. Written as DNA, the CDR3 is TGCGCCAGCAGTCCCAGAGCTGGGCCTCGTCAAGAGACCCAGTACTTC.

V is TRBV4-3 and J is TRBJ2-7; 10 positions match TRBD2. J was trimmed by 1 base and V by 0 bases; bases with no gene match: 3. This CDR3 comprises 16 residues. Germline CDR1 and CDR2: LGHNA and YSLEER. The CDR3 DNA follows: TGCGCCAGCAGCCAAGATCTAGCGGGAGTATCCTACGAGCAGTACTTC. Translation gives CASSQDLAGVSYEQYF.

This clonotype was seen repeatedly, ten times or more. The chain has TRBV4-1 and TRBJ2-7; D is possibly TRBD2 (6 bases). The V gene's germline CDR1 is MGHRA and CDR2 YSYEKL. The V end was cut by 4 bases, the J end by 6 bases, with 16 bases between. The CDR3 has 14 residues. The chain's CDR3 is CASSRGTGAFEQYF. CDR3 bases: TGCGCCAGCAGCCGAGGGACTGGGGCCTTCGAGCAGTACTTC.

This clonotype has ten or more counts. V and J are TRBV20-1 and TRBJ2-7; 8 nucleotides agree with TRBD2. The CDR3 runs to 15 residues. Trimming took 1 base from V and 4 from J; bases not matched to a gene: 9. Germline-derived CDR1 and CDR2 are DFQATT and SNEGSKA (reference sequence). CDR3 amino acids: CSARGERELVYEQYF. The DNA of the CDR3 is TGCAGTGCTAGAGGGGAGCGGGAGTTGGTATACGAGCAGTACTTC.

This clonotype was detected many times. The rearrangement joins TRBV12-3 or TRBV12-4 to TRBJ1-5; a weak D match, TRBD1 (5 bases). With 5 bases removed from V and 1 base from J, the gap between germline ends came to 15 bases. The CDR3 has 16 residues. CDR3 sequence reads: CASSAEPGRSNQPQHF. The CDR3 nucleotides read TGTGCCAGCAGTGCCGAACCGGGACGGAGCAATCAGCCCCAGCATTTT.

The CDR3 DNA is TGCAGTGCTAGAATGGCGGGAGCCCTCTCGGGTGAGCAGTACTTC. It codes for CSARMAGALSGEQYF. The chain has TRBV20-1 and TRBJ2-7, with TRBD2 identical over 7 bases. The trim removed 2 bases at V and 7 bases at J, leaving 14 bases unmatched. The germline V gene has CDR1 DFQATT and CDR2 SNEGSKA (reference sequence). The CDR3 has 15 residues.

The rearrangement joins TRBV5-4 to TRBJ2-7; tentatively, D is TRBD2 (7 bases). Between the trimmed V and J ends, which lost 4 bases and 2 bases, there was a span of 13 bases. The CDR3 loop spans 14 amino acids. Germline-derived CDR1 and CDR2 are SGHNT and YYREEE (reference sequence). CDR3 sequence: CASSPGGQTYEQYF. DNA of the CDR3: TGTGCCAGCAGCCCGGGAGGACAGACCTACGAGCAGTACTTC.

At least ten counts were recorded for this clonotype. V usage is TRBV3-1 and J usage is TRBJ2-2; D not certain. The CDR3 runs 14 residues. Germline V gene sequence: CDR1 LGHDT, CDR2 YNNKEL (reference sequence). Trimming stripped 0 bases from V and 5 bases from J, with 7 bases between. Here the CDR3 reads CASSQEIETGELFF. CDR3 coding DNA: TGTGCCAGCAGCCAAGAGATAGAAACCGGGGAGCTGTTTTTT.

This clonotype was picked up many times. This rearrangement joins TRBV15 to TRBJ2-2; TRBD2 agrees at 11 bases. This CDR3 region has 17 residues. V lost 0 bases, J lost 6 bases, and 6 bases stayed unmatched. Germline CDR1 reads LNHNV; CDR2 reads YYDKDF (reference sequence). In DNA form, the CDR3 reads TGTGCCACCAGCAGAGAATTACTAGCGGGAGATCCCGGGGAGCTGTTTTTT. This gives the protein CATSRELLAGDPGELFF.

The table lists this clonotype with a few counts. DNA for the CDR3: TGTGCCAGCAGCTTAGTTCTCGGGGTTGAAGCTTTCTTT. Its protein product is CASSLVLGVEAFF. This sequence joins TRBV7-9 and TRBJ1-1; D remains ambiguous. CDR3 length equals 13 residues. V gave up 1 base and J gave up 7 bases, with 10 bases separating them. Looked up from germline, CDR1 is SEHNR and CDR2 is FQNEAQ (reference sequence).

This clonotype came up many times. The chain has TRBV10-2 and TRBJ2-3, with D perhaps matching TRBD2 (6 bases). The CDR3 is made up of 15 amino acids. V lost 1 base and J lost 6, with 14 bases in between. Germline V gives CDR1 WSHSY, CDR2 SAAADI. CDR3 nucleotide sequence: TGCGCCAGCAGTGAGTGGCGGGGCCCCTTTGATACGCAGTATTTT. As protein: CASSEWRGPFDTQYF.

The J gene is TRBJ2-7, the V gene TRBV27, with D possibly matching TRBD2 (6 bases). The CDR3 is made up of 16 amino acids. V was trimmed by 5 bases and J by 4 bases, leaving 21 bases between them. Germline-derived CDR1 and CDR2 are MNHEY and SMNVEV (reference sequence). In DNA form, the CDR3 reads TGTGCCAGCAGTGACCTTTGGCGGGGTCGGGGGTACGAGCAGTACTTC. Translating gives CASSDLWRGRGYEQYF.

This clonotype showed up many times. V is TRBV4-3 and J is TRBJ1-2; D possibly corresponds to TRBD1 (6 bases). The CDR3 length is 15 residues. V lost 1 base to trimming and J lost 5 bases, with 14 bases between them. Germline V CDR1 and CDR2: LGHNA, YSLEER. CDR3 sequence reads: CASSQVFGGGYGYTF. CDR3 nucleotide sequence: TGCGCCAGCAGCCAAGTATTCGGGGGCGGGTATGGCTACACCTTC.

This clonotype was recorded many times. This chain joins TRBV5-1 and TRBJ2-2; no reliable D call. The CDR3 extends over 14 amino acids. The ends were cut back, 4 bases at V and 0 bases at J, with 7 bases in the middle. From germline, CDR1 is SGHRS and CDR2 YFSETQ. The CDR3 loop reads CASSPQPNTGELFF. CDR3 DNA: TGCGCCAGCAGCCCGCAGCCGAACACCGGGGAGCTGTTTTTT. The entire variable domain, with the rest obtained from reference TRBV5-1 and TRBJ2-2, is as follows: KAGVTQTPRYLIKTRGQQVTLSCSPISGHRSVSWYQQTPGQGLQFLFEYFSETQRNKGNFPGRFSGRQFSNSRSEMNVSTLELGDSALYLCASSPQPNTGELFFGEGSRLTVL.

Details on this clonotype: An end of the junction does not agree with germline; a read error may underlie this. The rearrangement links TRBV10-1 to TRBJ1-2; 9 bases agree with TRBD1. Germline V lookup: CDR1 WNHNN, CDR2 SYGVQD (reference sequence). This CDR3 region has 14 residues. The CDR3 is CATPPGQGFYGDTF. The CDR3 bases are TGCGCCACCCCTCCGGGACAGGGATTTTATGGCGACACCTTC.